Below, 8 T cell receptor beta chains from the same sample are listed, as sequenced in a study of T cell changes during pregnancy in multiple sclerosis. Clones were read by immunoSEQ multiplex PCR, and TCRdb kept only the in-frame ones, dropping some. The profile covers nearly 60,000 clones, with 75% to 95% appearing a single time and about 0.49% taken by the ten largest. The starting material was CD4+ T cells from peripheral blood mononuclear cells, obtained after pregnancy. The receptors come from a female donor in good health, enrolled as a control in a pregnancy study.

Only a few counts were recorded for this clone. The chain joins TRBV5-1 to TRBJ1-1; weak D call: TRBD1 (6 bases). From germline, CDR1 is SGHRS and CDR2 YFSETQ. V lost 4 bases, J lost 0 bases, and 10 bases lay in between. CDR3 length equals 14 residues. The CDR3 DNA reads TGCGCCAGCAGCGTGGACAGCATGAACACTGAAGCTTTCTTT. Translating it yields CASSVDSMNTEAFF.

The J gene is TRBJ2-7, the V gene TRBV10-1; 8 nucleotides match TRBD1. Trimming removed 0 bases from V and 0 bases from J; junction bases left unmatched: 13. Germline loops: CDR1 WNHNN, CDR2 SYGVQD (reference sequence). The CDR3 is 19 residues long. The CDR3 is CASSESADRAPRSSYEQYF. The CDR3 bases are TGCGCCAGCAGTGAGTCGGCGGACAGGGCTCCAAGGAGCTCCTACGAGCAGTACTTC.

The chain combines TRBV30 with TRBJ1-1; no definite D call. The V gene's germline CDR1 is GTSNPN and CDR2 SVGIG (reference sequence). Deletions cut 2 bases from V and 6 bases from J, with 10 bases between. The CDR3 contains 12 residues. The CDR3 DNA reads as TGTGCCTGGAGTATCGGTATCCCTGAAGCTTTCTTT. The encoded protein is CAWSIGIPEAFF.

On this clone: This same CDR3 is encoded by further DNA sequences in the sample. The V and J genes are TRBV6-4 and TRBJ2-3; D not resolved. The CDR3 runs to 13 residues. Germline V CDR1 and CDR2: MRHNA, SNTAGT. Trimming removed 8 bases at V and 2 bases at J, with 11 bases between. The CDR3 bases are TGTGCCAGCGGTGCAGGCCACACAGATACGCAGTATTTT. Its protein is CASGAGHTDTQYF.

This clone was observed a single time. This rearrangement joins TRBV30 to TRBJ2-3; 7 nucleotides agree with TRBD2. The CDR3 has 15 amino acids. The J segment lost 3 bases and the V segment lost 0 bases, leaving 6 bases of the junction unmatched. The germline CDR1 and CDR2 sequences are GTSNPN and SVGIG (reference sequence). CDR3 loop: CAWSVRAGETDTQYF. DNA of the CDR3: TGTGCCTGGAGTGTAAGGGCGGGGGAGACAGATACGCAGTATTTT. The full variable domain, rest sourced from reference TRBV30 and TRBJ2-3, is SQTIHQWPATLVQPVGSPLSLECTVEGTSNPNLYWYRQAAGRGLQLLFYSVGIGQISSEVPQNLSASRPQDRQFILSSKKLLLSDSGFYLCAWSVRAGETDTQYFGPGTRLTVL.

The gene calls are TRBV6-5 and TRBJ1-6; possibly TRBD1 for D (6 bases). The CDR3 runs 15 residues. V dropped 7 bases and J dropped 7 bases, with 17 bases sitting between them. Germline V gene data show CDR1 as MNHEY and CDR2 as SVGAGI. CDR3 nucleotide sequence: TGTGCCAGCACCCGAACCGGGACAAAGAATTCACCCCTCCACTTT. It translates to CASTRTGTKNSPLHF.

V usage is TRBV6-5 and J usage is TRBJ2-3, with D uncertain. Trimming took off 7 bases at V and 1 base at J, with 9 bases between the two ends. Germline CDR1 is MNHEY and CDR2 is SVGAGI. The CDR3 totals 13 residues. The CDR3 DNA sequence: TGTGCCAGCACAAGGCAGGGCACAGATACGCAGTATTTT. Amino acid sequence: CASTRQGTDTQYF.

The J gene is TRBJ1-6, the V gene TRBV27; 9 bases line up with TRBD1. The CDR3 is 19 residues long. The germline V gene has CDR1 MNHEY and CDR2 SMNVEV (reference sequence). Trimming removed 6 bases from V and 0 bases from J; junction bases left unmatched: 12. In DNA form, the CDR3 reads TGTGCCAGCAGGCGACCGGGACAGGGAAGGAGCTCCTATAATTCACCCCTCCACTTT. Encoded protein: CASRRPGQGRSSYNSPLHF.